Following are 24 T cell receptor beta chains from one sample sequenced in a study of cytomegalovirus exposure and HLA in healthy donors. Here immunoSEQ multiplex PCR was the method, and the copy in TCRdb shows in-frame clones only, minus some. The profile shows just under 75,000 clones, about 94% of them singletons. Material: PBMCs. The receptors originated from a woman aged 18-29 years in good health and CMV-seropositive.

V gene TRBV7-9 combines with J gene TRBJ2-1; weak D call: TRBD1 (6 bases). The CDR3 contains 15 residues. Germline CDR1 and CDR2: SEHNR and FQNEAQ (reference sequence). The ends were cut back, 2 bases at V and 13 bases at J, with 21 bases in the middle. The CDR3: CASSLIRTGHPIQFF. CDR3 sequence (DNA): TGTGCCAGCAGCTTAATCAGAACGGGACACCCGATACAGTTCTTC.

J is TRBJ2-7 and V is TRBV2, with a tentative D call TRBD2 (5 bases). V was clipped by 4 bases and J by 5 bases, with 18 bases between them. Germline CDR1 reads SNHLY; CDR2 reads FYNNEI. CDR3 length: 15 amino acids. CDR3 region: CASSGGRGWANEQYF. Written as DNA, the CDR3 is TGTGCCAGCAGTGGAGGGCGCGGGTGGGCGAACGAGCAGTACTTC.

This clone was recorded once. The J gene is TRBJ2-7, the V gene TRBV4-3; TRBD2 might be the D (7 bases). Germline V gives CDR1 LGHNA, CDR2 YSLEER. Trimming cost V 0 bases and J 7 bases, with 13 bases left between them. The CDR3 covers 14 residues. This CDR3 reads CASSQDRGAGEQYF. CDR3 sequence (DNA): TGCGCCAGCAGCCAAGATCGGGGGGCGGGTGAGCAGTACTTC.

This clone was seen a handful of times. V usage is TRBV9 and J usage is TRBJ2-1; the D gene is possibly TRBD2 (5 bases). There are 11 residues in the CDR3. Trimming took off 4 bases at V and 10 bases at J, with 9 bases between the two ends. Per the germline V gene, CDR1 is SGDLS and CDR2 is YYNGEE. CDR3 DNA: TGTGCCAGCAGCTGGAGAGGGGAGCAGTTCTTC. Its translation: CASSWRGEQFF.

This chain uses TRBV7-2 with TRBJ2-2, with D unclear. V shed 5 bases and J shed 6 bases, with 16 bases lying between them. The CDR3 has 15 amino acids. CDR1 and CDR2 (germline): SGHTA, FQGNSA. CDR3 region: CASSDPRSYSGELFF. In nucleotides, the CDR3 is TGTGCCAGCAGCGACCCTAGGAGCTACTCCGGGGAGCTGTTTTTT. The full variable domain, its missing parts supplied by reference TRBV7-2 and TRBJ2-2, is GAGVSQSPSNKVTEKGKDVELRCDPISGHTALYWYRQSLGQGLEFLIYFQGNSAPDKSGLPSDRFSAERTGGSVSTLTIQRTQQEDSAVYLCASSDPRSYSGELFFGEGSRLTVL.

This clone showed up just once. The rearrangement links TRBV5-5 to TRBJ2-7, with 8 positions matching TRBD1. The CDR3 has 15 amino acids. Germline CDR1 is SGHKS and CDR2 is YYEKEE (reference sequence). V shed 0 bases, J shed 0 bases, and the junction held 2 bases outside the gene matches. DNA of the CDR3: TGTGCCAGCAGCTTGGGCCAGGGGGCCTCCTACGAGCAGTACTTC. Its protein product is CASSLGQGASYEQYF.

The gene calls are TRBV19 and TRBJ1-1, with D possibly TRBD1 on 6 matching bases. The CDR3 is made up of 15 amino acids. V lost 5 bases and J lost 0, with 13 bases in between. Germline V CDR1 and CDR2: LNHDA, SQIVND (reference sequence). In DNA form, the CDR3 reads TGTGCCAGTAGTCCTTACAGGGTTTTGAACACTGAAGCTTTCTTT. Amino acids: CASSPYRVLNTEAFF.

The chain uses TRBV27 and TRBJ1-5; perhaps TRBD1 as D (5 bases). The CDR3 is 14 amino acids. CDR1 MNHEY and CDR2 SMNVEV come from the germline V gene (reference sequence). V dropped 6 bases and J dropped 4 bases, with 13 bases sitting between them. The CDR3 spells CASSPHGGNQPQHF. The CDR3, as DNA: TGTGCCAGCAGCCCCCACGGGGGAAATCAGCCCCAGCATTTT.

The chain uses TRBV10-3 and TRBJ2-7; D is perhaps TRBD2 (6 bases). In germline, CDR1 is ENHRY, CDR2 SYGVKD. The V end was cut by 8 bases, the J end by 1 base, with 12 bases between. This CDR3 spans 13 amino acids. DNA of the CDR3: TGTGCCATCTCAAAAGGGACTTCCTACGAGCAGTACTTC. Translation: CAISKGTSYEQYF.

The gene calls are TRBV28 and TRBJ1-6, with unresolved D. V shed 1 base and J shed 0 bases, with 10 bases lying between them. CDR3 length: 17 residues. Germline V CDR1 and CDR2: MDHEN, SYDVKM. The CDR3 is CASSLFQISSYNSPLHF. CDR3 DNA: TGTGCCAGCAGTTTATTCCAGATAAGCTCCTATAATTCACCCCTCCACTTT. The full variable domain, in which reference TRBV28 and TRBJ1-6 provide the parts outside the CDR3, is DVKVTQSSRYLVKRTGEKVFLECVQDMDHENMFWYRQDPGLGLRLIYFSYDVKMKEKGDIPEGYSVSREKKERFSLILESASTNQTSMYLCASSLFQISSYNSPLHFGNGTRLTVT.

This clone was detected only once. The chain carries TRBV7-9 and TRBJ2-7; D gene unclear. V dropped 6 bases and J dropped 2 bases, with 11 bases sitting between them. The CDR3 totals 13 residues. CDR1 and CDR2 (germline): SEHNR, FQNEAQ (reference sequence). This CDR3 reads CASSPAAAYEQYF. The DNA for the CDR3 is TGTGCCAGCAGTCCCGCGGCCGCCTACGAGCAGTACTTC.

The chain joins TRBV19 to TRBJ1-6; 8 positions agree with TRBD1. The CDR3 is made up of 14 amino acids. The V and J ends lost 5 bases and 7 bases, in that order; junction bases with no gene match: 4. In germline, CDR1 is LNHDA, CDR2 SQIVND (reference sequence). The CDR3 region has the DNA TGTGCCAGTAGTTTTAGACAGGGGAATTCACCCCTCCACTTT. Translation gives CASSFRQGNSPLHF.

The genes are TRBV19 and TRBJ1-1; TRBD1 matches at 7 bases. The CDR3 is 14 amino acids. Germline V gene data show CDR1 as LNHDA and CDR2 as SQIVND (reference sequence). With V trimmed by 4 bases and J by 4 bases, 6 bases remained unmatched. CDR3 nucleotide sequence: TGTGCCAGTAGTACGGGACAGAGATTCACTGAAGCTTTCTTT. It encodes CASSTGQRFTEAFF.

This rearrangement joins TRBV6-1 to TRBJ1-6; D uncertain. This CDR3 is built from 16 residues. Germline loops: CDR1 MNHNS, CDR2 SASEGT. Trimming left V 3 bases short and J 10 bases short, with 19 bases between. The DNA for the CDR3 is TGTGCCAGCAGTGACGGTTTAGGGTACCGAGGGTCACCCCTCCACTTT. Protein: CASSDGLGYRGSPLHF.

The chain links TRBV5-1 to TRBJ2-7; 7 positions match TRBD2. Germline lookup yields CDR1 SGHRS and CDR2 YFSETQ. Losses at the gene ends were 8 bases for V and 5 bases for J; bases not matched to a gene: 10. The CDR3 runs to 13 residues. The CDR3 coding sequence is TGCGCCAGTTCGTGGGGGGGTGGAGACGAGCAGTACTTC. It codes for CASSWGGGDEQYF. The full variable domain, its missing parts supplied by reference TRBV5-1 and TRBJ2-7, is KAGVTQTPRYLIKTRGQQVTLSCSPISGHRSVSWYQQTPGQGLQFLFEYFSETQRNKGNFPGRFSGRQFSNSRSEMNVSTLELGDSALYLCASSWGGGDEQYFGPGTRLTVT.

This clone showed up just once. The chain joins TRBV10-1 to TRBJ2-3; TRBD1 matches 7 bases. CDR1 and CDR2 from the germline V gene are WNHNN and SYGVQD (reference sequence). The CDR3 extends over 16 amino acids. Trimming removed 0 bases from V and 4 bases from J; junction bases left unmatched: 7. The DNA of the CDR3 is TGCGCCAGCAGTGAGTCTAGGGGGCCCAGGCCAGATACGCAGTATTTT. It specifies CASSESRGPRPDTQYF.

The gene calls are TRBV4-1 and TRBJ2-7; 11 bases map to TRBD2. CDR3 length equals 15 residues. After removal of 2 bases from V and 4 bases from J, the junction contained 4 bases not matched to a gene. Germline V CDR1 and CDR2: MGHRA, YSYEKL. The CDR3 nucleotides read TGCGCCAGCAGCCAACCGGGACTAGCGGTTTACGAGCAGTACTTC. Its protein product is CASSQPGLAVYEQYF.

The chain recombines TRBV6-6 with TRBJ2-5; 9 bases are shared with TRBD2. V lost 2 bases, J lost 3 bases, and 4 bases stayed unmatched. CDR3 length equals 15 residues. Per germline, CDR1 MNHNY and CDR2 SVGAGI (reference sequence). The CDR3 bases are TGTGCCAGCAGTTACCCCGGCGGGGGGGAAGAGACCCAGTACTTC. Encoded protein: CASSYPGGGEETQYF.

The V gene is TRBV30, the J gene TRBJ1-4; D perhaps matches TRBD1 (5 bases). The CDR3 is 17 residues long. Germline CDR1 and CDR2: GTSNPN and SVGIG (reference sequence). Trimming pared 4 bases from V and 6 bases from J, leaving 24 bases between. For the CDR3, the DNA is TGTGCCTGGACCCCCCCAGGGCGGGGCTATTTGTATGAAAAACTGTTTTTT. As protein: CAWTPPGRGYLYEKLFF.

In its sample, this clone was seen once. The chain is built from TRBV29-1 and TRBJ1-1; 7 nucleotides match TRBD1. The CDR3 runs 12 residues. V was clipped by 6 bases and J by 3 bases; unmatched bases: 4. Germline CDR1 SQVTM, CDR2 ANQGSEA. Here the CDR3 DNA reads TGCAGCGTAAGGGGGCTGTACACTGAAGCTTTCTTT. Translating it yields CSVRGLYTEAFF.

The chain uses TRBV28 and TRBJ2-1; the D gene is possibly TRBD1 (5 bases). Germline CDR1 reads MDHEN; CDR2 reads SYDVKM. The V and J ends lost 4 bases and 7 bases respectively, with 17 bases between them. The CDR3 length is 15 residues. Here the CDR3 DNA reads TGTGCCAGCAGTTACACCCCGCGACAGTCTAATGAGCAGTTCTTC. Translation: CASSYTPRQSNEQFF.

This chain uses TRBV16 with TRBJ1-1; D gene ambiguous. Trimming removed 0 bases at V and 6 bases at J, with 11 bases between. The CDR3 spans 14 residues. The germline gives CDR1 KGHSY, CDR2 FQNENV. This CDR3 is CASSQSRGSPEAFF. The CDR3 nucleotides read TGTGCCAGCAGCCAATCGAGAGGGTCCCCTGAAGCTTTCTTT.

The genes are TRBV5-1 and TRBJ2-5; D is possibly TRBD1 (6 bases). V was clipped by 2 bases and J by 2 bases, with 13 bases between them. This CDR3 contains 15 residues. Germline assignment: CDR1 SGHRS and CDR2 YFSETQ. The CDR3 bases are TGCGCCAGCAGCTTACACCGGACAGATCAAGAGACCCAGTACTTC. Amino acids: CASSLHRTDQETQYF.

The CDR3 spells CASRPGHRDVNTEAFF. DNA for the CDR3: TGCGCCAGCAGGCCGGGACACAGGGACGTGAACACTGAAGCTTTCTTT. The V gene is TRBV5-1, the J gene TRBJ1-1; D possibly corresponds to TRBD1 (6 bases). In germline, CDR1 is SGHRS, CDR2 YFSETQ. The CDR3 covers 16 residues. The ends were cut back, 5 bases at V and 0 bases at J, with 17 bases in the middle.